The clone carrying this T cell receptor (beta chain) was observed many times. Its specificity is not known. Germline trimming cut 2 bases from V and 7 bases from J; bases unmatched to any gene: 10. The CDR3 runs 17 residues. A 10 ml volume of fresh peripheral blood provided the PBMCs. These data originate in a study of T cells in Graves' hyperthyroidism and ophthalmopathy. Amplified TCR beta CDR3 regions came from RNA transcripts. TCR CDR3 regions were first amplified by RT-PCR with HTBI primers. Each CDR3 protein gets one entry after TCRdb re-called the multiplex PCR reads with MiXCR. This table has some 620,000 distinct CDR3 sequences, about 16% appearing once. The study, taken as a whole, reports: Blood also held most thyroid clonotypes expanded beyond 0.001.

The sequence derives from a woman in her twenties or thirties with Graves' hyperthyroidism. Sequenced: blood. V gene TRBV12-3 or TRBV12-4 combines with J gene TRBJ2-1, with TRBD1 matching over 11 bases. Here the CDR3 DNA reads TGTGCCAGCAGTTTAAGCGGCGGGGACAGGGGGAAGAATGAGCAGTTCTTC. Translated, it gives CASSLSGGDRGKNEQFF.